The clone carrying this T cell receptor beta chain came up a few times. Its cognate antigen is unknown. The data belong to a study of T-cell memory formation after mild COVID-19. Overall study context: TCR clusters were mostly confined to one donor each.

The ends lost 6 bases at V and 2 bases at J; junction bases unmatched: 4. Germline V gene sequence: CDR1 DFQATT, CDR2 SNEGSKA (reference sequence). The CDR3 is 13 residues long. General observations from the study: The study detected some responding clones in pre-infection memory, suggesting cross-reactive memory joined.

Using constant-segment primers, 5'RACE produced TCR alpha and TCR beta cDNA libraries carrying sample barcodes and UMIs. TCRdb processed the 5' RACE reads anew with MiXCR; each CDR3 protein has one entry. The sample holds under 300,000 distinct CDR3 sequences, roughly 8.2% seen once. The rearrangement joins TRBV20-1 to TRBJ2-7, with TRBD1 matching 10 bases. This TCR was recovered from a man aged 18 to 35 who had mild COVID-19 (a few samples of this study predate the infection). Cell type and time point are not known. The sequencing sample was made of PBMCs or a T cell subset sorted from them (not recorded which). This chain's CDR3 is CSALGQGAYEQYF. CDR3 DNA sequence: TGCAGTGCCTTAGGACAGGGGGCCTACGAGCAGTACTTC.